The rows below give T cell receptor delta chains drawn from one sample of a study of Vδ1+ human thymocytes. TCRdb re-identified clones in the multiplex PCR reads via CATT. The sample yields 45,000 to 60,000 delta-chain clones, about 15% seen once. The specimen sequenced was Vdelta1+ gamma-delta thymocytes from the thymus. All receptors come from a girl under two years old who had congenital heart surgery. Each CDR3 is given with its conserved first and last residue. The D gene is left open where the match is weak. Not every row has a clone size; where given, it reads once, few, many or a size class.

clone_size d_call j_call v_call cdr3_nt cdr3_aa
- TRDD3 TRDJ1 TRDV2 TGTGCCTGTGACACCCCGGGCGTGGGAGTAGTACTGGGGCGATACACCGATAAACTCATCTTT CACDTPGVGVVLGRYTDKLIF
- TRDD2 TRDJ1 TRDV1 TGTGCTCTTGGGGAACTTGTTTCCTACTTATCCGGGAGGTACACCGATAAACTCATCTTT CALGELVSYLSGRYTDKLIF
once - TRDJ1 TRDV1 TGTGCTCTTGGGGAAGCACGGGCGGTGGGGACCGATAAACTCATCTTT CALGEARAVGTDKLIF
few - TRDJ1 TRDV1 TGTGCTCTTGGGGAACTACGATTGGGGTACACCGATAAACTCATCTTT CALGELRLGYTDKLIF
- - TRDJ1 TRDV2 TGTGCCTGGTTGGATCCAGCGAGTACTAAGTACACCGATAAACTCATCTTT CAWLDPASTKYTDKLIF
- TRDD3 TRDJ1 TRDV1 TGTGCTCTTGGGAACTATGAGCGTGAGGGGGATGAAAACACCGATAAACTCATCTTT CALGNYEREGDENTDKLIF
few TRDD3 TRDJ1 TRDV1 TGTGCTCTGGGAACTACGACCCCTTGGGGGATACGCCACCCCCTGAACACCGATAAACTCATCTTT CALGTTTPWGIRHPLNTDKLIF
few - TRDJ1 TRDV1 TGTGCTCTTGGGGATCCGGCCTTCCGTTTGCTAGAGGTCGATAAACTCATCTTT CALGDPAFRLLEVDKLIF
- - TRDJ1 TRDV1 TGTGCTCTTGGGGAACTGATTTCGTTGGGTACTGGGCTCCCCGATAAACTCATCTTT CALGELISLGTGLPDKLIF
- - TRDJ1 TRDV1 TGTGCTCTTGGGGAACTTCCTACTATTGGGGATAAGCTCGTCGGTTACACCGATAAACTCATCTTT CALGELPTIGDKLVGYTDKLIF
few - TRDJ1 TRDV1 TGTGCTCTTGGGGAAGTCCAGACTGATATCACCGATAAACTCATCTTT CALGEVQTDITDKLIF
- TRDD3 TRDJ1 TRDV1 TGTGCTCTTGGGGAAGTTACTGGGGGACCCTACACCGATAAACTCATCTTT CALGEVTGGPYTDKLIF
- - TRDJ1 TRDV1 TGTGCTCTTGGGGAACGGCCTTCCCTTCATAAACTCATCTTT CALGERPSLHKLIF
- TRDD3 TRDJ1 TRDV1 TGTGCTCTTGGGGAACTCTGGGGCTCCCCGTGGAGGTCTTGGGGGATAAGTACCACCGATAAACTCATCTTT CALGELWGSPWRSWGISTTDKLIF
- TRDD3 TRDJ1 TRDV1 TGTGCTCTTGGGGAACCACCATCTTCGGTACTCTGGGGGATACCCGATAAACTCATCTTT CALGEPPSSVLWGIPDKLIF
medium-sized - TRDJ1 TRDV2 TGTGCCTGTGACAGGCAGCTCATCTTT CACDRQLIF
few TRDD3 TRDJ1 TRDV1 TGTGCTCTTGGGGAACGGGAAGAAGGTGTCCTATGGAACCTGGGGGACACCGATAAACTCATCTTT CALGEREEGVLWNLGDTDKLIF
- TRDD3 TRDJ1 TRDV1 TGTGCTCTTGGGGAACTAGCACCCCCGTACTGGGGGATACGCCTCCACACCGATAAACTCATCTTT CALGELAPPYWGIRLHTDKLIF
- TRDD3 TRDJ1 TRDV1 TGTGCTCTTGGGGAGCTTGTCCGTCGACGACAGATCTGGGGGACCACCGATAAACTCATCTTT CALGELVRRRQIWGTTDKLIF
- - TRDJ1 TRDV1 TGTGCTCTTGGGCAGTCTATCTATGGGTACACCGATAAACTCATCTTT CALGQSIYGYTDKLIF
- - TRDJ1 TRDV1 TGTGCTCTTGGGGGGCAGAGGATAGGCTTGGGGGACACCGATAAACTCATCTTT CALGGQRIGLGDTDKLIF
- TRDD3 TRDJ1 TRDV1 TGTGCTCTCGTTGACTGGGGGCCCGATAAACTCATCTTT CALVDWGPDKLIF
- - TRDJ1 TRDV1 TGTGCTCTTGGGGAACGAATGCCAACTTCTCCTACGGCTGGGGCACTTACCCACTACACCGATAAACTCATCTTT CALGERMPTSPTAGALTHYTDKLIF
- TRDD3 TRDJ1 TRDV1 TGTGCTCTTGGGGAATTGTTGTATCCTAACGGGGGATCCCACCCTAAACAGACCGATAAACTCATCTTT CALGELLYPNGGSHPKQTDKLIF
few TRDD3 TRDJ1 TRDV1 TGTGCTCTTGGGGAAAAAGGAGGAGCTGCCCCGACTGGGGGAAGAGCGGGCACCGATAAACTCATCTTT CALGEKGGAAPTGGRAGTDKLIF
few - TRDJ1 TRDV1 TGTGCTCTTGGGGAAATTCCGTACACCGATAAACTCATCTTT CALGEIPYTDKLIF
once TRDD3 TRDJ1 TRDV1 TGTGCTCTTGGGGAGGGGGACCTACTGGGGGATACCACCGATAAACTCATCTTT CALGEGDLLGDTTDKLIF
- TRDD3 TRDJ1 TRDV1 TGTGCTCTTGGGGAACTGGGCTGGGGGACCCCACCCCCGACCGATAAACTCATCTTT CALGELGWGTPPPTDKLIF
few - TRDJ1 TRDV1 TGTGCTTTTGGGGAAGAACCACGGGGGGACCGGATACATGGATTTAAACTCATCTTT CAFGEEPRGDRIHGFKLIF
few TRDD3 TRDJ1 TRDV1 TGTGCTCTTGGGGAACTAGGGGTCTGGGGGATTGTCTTGCCCTCGTACACCGATAAACTCATCTTT CALGELGVWGIVLPSYTDKLIF
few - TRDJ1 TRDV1 TGTGCTCTTGGGGAACTGTATGCTGGCGCGCCCAAAAATAAACTCATCTTT CALGELYAGAPKNKLIF
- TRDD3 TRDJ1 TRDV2 TGTGCCTGTGACACTGGGTGGGCTGGGGGATTCGCTCATCCATACACCGATAAACTCATCTTT CACDTGWAGGFAHPYTDKLIF
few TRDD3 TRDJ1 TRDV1 TGTGCTCTTGGGTCCCGTACTGGGGGTTCAGATAAACTCATCTTT CALGSRTGGSDKLIF
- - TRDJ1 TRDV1 TGTGCTCTAGGGGAACTACAGGGTCGTCTGGTTAAACAAGCCGATAAACTCATCTTT CALGELQGRLVKQADKLIF
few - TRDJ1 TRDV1 TGTGCTCTTGGGGAAATAGTCTACACCGATAAACTCATCTTT CALGEIVYTDKLIF
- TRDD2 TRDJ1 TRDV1 TGTGCTCTTGGGGAACATCCTTCCTACGTGGGTCAGGGCCGGGATACCGATAAACTCATCTTT CALGEHPSYVGQGRDTDKLIF
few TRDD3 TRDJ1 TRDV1 TGTGCTCTTGGGGAACCTGGACTTCCTAAATTCTACTGGGGGATCAGGTACACCGATAAACTCATCTTT CALGEPGLPKFYWGIRYTDKLIF
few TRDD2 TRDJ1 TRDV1 TGTGCTCTTGGGCGGACACCCGACCTTCCTAACGGCTTCAACACCGATAAACTCATCTTT CALGRTPDLPNGFNTDKLIF
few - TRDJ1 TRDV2 TGTGCCCGTGACGCCCGGGGGTCTACCCGGGCACTCATCTTT CARDARGSTRALIF
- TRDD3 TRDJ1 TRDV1 TGTGCTCTTGGGGAACTAGACCGAAACCCTGCTACACTGGGGGATAAGGTGGGGACCGATAAACTCATCTTT CALGELDRNPATLGDKVGTDKLIF
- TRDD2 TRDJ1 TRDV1 TGTGCTCTTGAAGTACCTGAGGGCAAGCCTTCCTCTCGGGTACTGGCTGTACGCACCGATAAACTCATCTTT CALEVPEGKPSSRVLAVRTDKLIF
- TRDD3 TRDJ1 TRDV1 TGTGCTCTTGGGGAACCGCCCCCCGTACAGCACCCACTGGGGGATACGCATTACGCCGATAAACTCATCTTT CALGEPPPVQHPLGDTHYADKLIF
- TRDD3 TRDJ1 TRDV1 TGTGCTCTTGGAACCCGGTCCACACTGGGGGATCCGCCTTCGACCGATAAACTCATCTTT CALGTRSTLGDPPSTDKLIF
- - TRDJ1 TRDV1 TGTGCTCTTGGGAACGCCAGTCCTGTACTGGGCCTATACACCGATAAACTCATCTTT CALGNASPVLGLYTDKLIF
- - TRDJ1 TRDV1 TGTGCTCTTGGGAAGATTGAGGGGGGCCACTTTTACACCGATAAACTCATCTTT CALGKIEGGHFYTDKLIF
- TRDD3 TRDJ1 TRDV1 TGTGCCCTTGGGGAAGATTACCTACGGGGGATACTAATACGCCGAATATACACCGATAAACTCATCTTT CALGEDYLRGILIRRIYTDKLIF
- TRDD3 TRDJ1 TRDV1 TGTGCTCTTGGGGAACACAGTACTGGGGACCCTCCGCGCCCCCAGTACACCGATATACTCATCTTT CALGEHSTGDPPRPQYTDILIF
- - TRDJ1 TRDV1 TGTGCTCTTGGGGAACGAGTCTCTCACCCCCGGGGTGGTCGGGGACATAAACTCATCTTT CALGERVSHPRGGRGHKLIF
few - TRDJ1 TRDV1 TGTGCTCTTGGGGAAAGGGTACTACCAGAAGGGCGCCCCGGGGGAACCCCCGATAAACTCATCTTT CALGERVLPEGRPGGTPDKLIF
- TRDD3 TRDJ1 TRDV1 TGTGCTCTTGGGGAACTGGGGCACCCTTCTTCCCTTGACTGGGGGACCTTCACCGATAAACTCATCTTC CALGELGHPSSLDWGTFTDKLIF
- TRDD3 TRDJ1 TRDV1 TGTGCTCTTGAGGGATACGGTCTCACTGGGGGTCCCTTTTACACCGATAAACTCATCTTT CALEGYGLTGGPFYTDKLIF
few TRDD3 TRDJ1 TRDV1 TGTGCTCTTGGGGAACTAATGGTATGGGGGATATGGACCGATAAACTCATCTTT CALGELMVWGIWTDKLIF
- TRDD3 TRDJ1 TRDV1 TGTGCTCTTGGGGAATCCCCCACGAAACTGGGGGACCACACCGATAAACTCATCTTT CALGESPTKLGDHTDKLIF
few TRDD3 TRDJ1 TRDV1 TGTGCTCTTGGGGGCCCGTACCTACGCCCTATTCCTATACTGGGGGATACGGGACAACGCGATAAACTCATCTTT CALGGPYLRPIPILGDTGQRDKLIF
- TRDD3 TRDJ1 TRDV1 TGTGCTCTTGGGGATCCTCCTACGTTAGGTCCGTACTGGGGGATACTCCGCACCGATAAACTCATCTTT CALGDPPTLGPYWGILRTDKLIF